A single sample gave rise to the 20 T cell receptor beta chains below, sequenced in a study of regulatory T cells in long-lasting Graves disease. Noted time point: newly diagnosed GD, antithyroid drugs for less than 3 months. PBMCs were the source of the RNA used for TCR sequencing. Assembly of TCR beta libraries relied on iRepertoire HTBI primers together with Arm-PCR of CDR3 regions. TCRdb itself ran the multiplex PCR reads through MiXCR, one entry per CDR3 protein. In the table there are about half a million distinct CDR3 sequences, around 12% of which are singletons. These data were also reused for a study on T cells in Graves' hyperthyroidism and ophthalmopathy.

The input for sequencing was peripheral blood mononuclear cells (PBMCs), taken at new diagnosis, from a patient treated with antithyroid drugs. These receptors all come from a woman in her 30s with Graves disease.

This clonotype was detected ten times or more. The chain combines TRBV24-1 with TRBJ2-3; a weak D match, TRBD2 (5 bases). V shed 5 bases and J shed 4 bases, with 15 bases lying between them. There are 15 residues in the CDR3. Per the germline V gene, CDR1 is KGHDR and CDR2 is SFDVKD. The CDR3, as DNA: TGTGCCACCAGTGGCGTTGAAGGGAGTGCAGATACGCAGTATTTT. It codes for CATSGVEGSADTQYF.

The sample holds many counts of this clonotype. This chain links TRBV18 with TRBJ2-5, with no clear D. Deletions cut 3 bases from V and 2 bases from J, with 7 bases between. The germline gives CDR1 KGHSH, CDR2 LQKENI. The CDR3 spans 13 residues. DNA of the CDR3: TGTGCCAGCTCACCCCCATATCAAGAGACCCAGTACTTC. Encoded protein: CASSPPYQETQYF.

The table lists this clonotype with many counts. The gene calls are TRBV7-9 and TRBJ2-1; no firm D call. From germline, CDR1 is SEHNR and CDR2 FQNEAQ (reference sequence). The CDR3 covers 12 residues. Between the trimmed V and J ends, which lost 1 base and 8 bases, there was a span of 6 bases. The CDR3 loop is CASSLDGYEQFF. The CDR3 region has the DNA TGTGCCAGCAGCTTAGATGGCTATGAGCAGTTCTTC. The full variable domain, in which reference TRBV7-9 and TRBJ2-1 provide the parts outside the CDR3, is DTGVSQNPRHKITKRGQNVTFRCDPISEHNRLYWYRQTLGQGPEFLTYFQNEAQLEKSRLLSDRFSAERPKGSFSTLEIQRTEQGDSAMYLCASSLDGYEQFFGPGTRLTVL.

Ten or more counts support this clonotype. The rearrangement links TRBV11-2 to TRBJ1-2, with 10 positions matching TRBD1. The CDR3 contains 16 residues. The germline V gene encodes CDR1 SGHAT and CDR2 FQNNGV. The ends lost 3 bases at V and 8 bases at J; junction bases unmatched: 12. CDR3 residues: CASSFKDRGLSWGYTF. The DNA for the CDR3 is TGTGCCAGCAGCTTCAAAGACAGGGGGCTCTCCTGGGGCTACACCTTC.

This clonotype was recorded many times. The chain employs TRBV7-2 and TRBJ2-2; D ambiguous. Looked up from germline, CDR1 is SGHTA and CDR2 is FQGNSA. The CDR3 extends over 14 amino acids. Trimming took off 5 bases at V and 5 bases at J, with 12 bases between the two ends. The CDR3 sequence: CASSNEAGTGELFF. The CDR3 region has the DNA TGTGCCAGCAGCAACGAGGCTGGAACCGGGGAGCTGTTTTTT.

This clonotype was recorded at least ten times. V and J are TRBV5-1 and TRBJ1-1; no clear D. With 5 bases removed from V and 5 bases from J, the gap between germline ends came to 10 bases. Germline values: CDR1 SGHRS, CDR2 YFSETQ. The CDR3 loop spans 12 amino acids. CDR3 in DNA: TGCGCCAGCAGAGAGCCGACAACTGAAGCTTTCTTT. It translates to CASREPTTEAFF. The variable domain in full, completed from reference TRBV5-1 and TRBJ1-1, reads KAGVTQTPRYLIKTRGQQVTLSCSPISGHRSVSWYQQTPGQGLQFLFEYFSETQRNKGNFPGRFSGRQFSNSRSEMNVSTLELGDSALYLCASREPTTEAFFGQGTRLTVV.

There are many counts of this clonotype. This chain joins TRBV18 and TRBJ1-5; 7 bases agree with TRBD1. From germline, CDR1 is KGHSH and CDR2 LQKENI. The CDR3 has 13 residues. V lost 5 bases and J lost 6; bases outside the gene matches: 4. Here the CDR3 reads CASSSDRAQPQHF. CDR3 DNA: TGTGCCAGCTCATCTGACAGGGCTCAGCCCCAGCATTTT.

This clonotype has at least ten counts. The chain is built from TRBV24-1 and TRBJ2-6, with D perhaps TRBD1 (5 bases). CDR3 size: 14 residues. Trimming removed 9 bases from V and 0 bases from J, with 8 bases in between. Per the germline V gene, CDR1 is KGHDR and CDR2 is SFDVKD. In nucleotides, the CDR3 is TGTGCCACCTCAGACAGCTCTGGGGCCAACGTCCTGACTTTC. Protein product: CATSDSSGANVLTF.

There are many counts of this clonotype. The V gene is TRBV12-3 or TRBV12-4, the J gene TRBJ1-2; D remains unclear. V lost 2 bases and J 4 bases, leaving 8 bases between the germline ends. There are 13 residues in the CDR3. The CDR3 DNA reads TGTGCCAGCAGTTTACCGGTCCCCTATGGCTACACCTTC. It yields the protein CASSLPVPYGYTF.

This clonotype has more than one count but fewer than ten. One end of the junction varies from germline; a read error may be responsible. This chain links TRBV10-2 with TRBJ2-1; D uncertain. The germline V gene has CDR1 WSHSY and CDR2 SAAADI. The CDR3 is 14 residues long. CDR3 nucleotide sequence: TGCGCCAGCAGTGAGTGGTTAGGAGCTAATGAGCGGTTCTTC. Amino acid sequence: CASSEWLGANERFF.

The chain joins TRBV20-1 to TRBJ1-1, with D possibly being TRBD1 (5 bases). V was clipped by 2 bases and J by 4 bases, with 14 bases between them. The CDR3 consists of 14 residues. CDR1 is DFQATT and CDR2 is SNEGSKA in the germline V gene (reference sequence). The CDR3 sequence is CSARSYGGGTEAFF. The CDR3 region has the DNA TGCAGTGCTAGATCCTACGGGGGGGGCACTGAAGCTTTCTTT.

The J gene is TRBJ2-1, the V gene TRBV2; 15 bases are a match to TRBD2. Germline V gene data show CDR1 as SNHLY and CDR2 as FYNNEI. CDR3 length: 17 residues. Unmatched junction bases numbered 7, after V lost 2 bases and J lost 8 bases. CDR3 in amino acids: CASSETPGTSGRYEQFF. The DNA of the CDR3 is TGTGCCAGCAGTGAAACCCCTGGGACTAGCGGGAGGTATGAGCAGTTCTTC.

The chain joins TRBV19 to TRBJ1-5; 7 bases line up with TRBD1. V was clipped by 10 bases and J by 3 bases; unmatched bases: 6. Germline V gene lookup returns CDR1 LNHDA and CDR2 SQIVND (reference sequence). This CDR3 contains 13 residues. The chain's CDR3 is CATETGYNQPQHF. Here the CDR3 DNA reads TGTGCCACCGAGACAGGGTACAATCAGCCCCAGCATTTT.

This clonotype showed up just a few times. This chain uses TRBV20-1 with TRBJ1-6; 8 positions agree with TRBD1. Germline CDR1 is DFQATT and CDR2 is SNEGSKA (reference sequence). The CDR3 runs 15 residues. The J segment lost 8 bases and the V segment lost 3 bases, leaving 9 bases of the junction unmatched. CDR3 nucleotide sequence: TGCAGTGCTAGTGGGGGCGACAGGGGCCATTCACCCCTCCACTTT. Residues: CSASGGDRGHSPLHF.

The chain couples TRBV13 to TRBJ2-4; tentatively, D is TRBD1 (6 bases). The germline V and J ends were trimmed by 6 bases and 8 bases, with 14 bases remaining between them. Germline V lookup: CDR1 PRHDT, CDR2 FYEKMQ (reference sequence). The CDR3 totals 13 residues. In nucleotides, the CDR3 is TGTGCCAGCAGACAGGGCTCCAAGGACATTCAGTACTTC. As protein: CASRQGSKDIQYF.

This clonotype was observed at least ten times. This sequence joins TRBV5-1 and TRBJ2-1; D is undetermined. Trimming removed 3 bases at V and 6 bases at J, with 16 bases between. CDR1 and CDR2 from the germline V gene are SGHRS and YFSETQ. The CDR3 contains 15 residues. The CDR3 coding sequence is TGCGCCAGCAGCTCCCGGGCGGCCATCTCCAATGAGCAGTTCTTC. Its translation: CASSSRAAISNEQFF.

This clonotype was observed at least ten times. V usage is TRBV2 and J usage is TRBJ2-5, with D possibly being TRBD2 (6 bases). The V and J ends lost 6 bases and 2 bases respectively, with 13 bases between them. CDR3 size: 14 residues. Germline assignment: CDR1 SNHLY and CDR2 FYNNEI. The CDR3 sequence: CASSTGRAQETQYF. CDR3 bases: TGTGCCAGCAGCACCGGGAGAGCACAAGAGACCCAGTACTTC.

At least ten counts were recorded for this clonotype. V and J are TRBV28 and TRBJ2-2; the D gene is possibly TRBD2 (5 bases). This CDR3 has 14 amino acids. Trimming took off 3 bases at V and 3 bases at J, with 8 bases between the two ends. CDR1 is MDHEN, CDR2 SYDVKM, per germline. The CDR3 nucleotides read TGTGCCAGCAGTTTCTCCGGGGACACCGGGGAGCTGTTTTTT. Protein product: CASSFSGDTGELFF. Combining the CDR3 with reference TRBV28 and TRBJ2-2 gives the whole variable domain DVKVTQSSRYLVKRTGEKVFLECVQDMDHENMFWYRQDPGLGLRLIYFSYDVKMKEKGDIPEGYSVSREKKERFSLILESASTNQTSMYLCASSFSGDTGELFFGEGSRLTVL.

This clonotype was seen ten or more times. This chain links TRBV29-1 with TRBJ2-7, with D unclear. The CDR3 length is 13 residues. Trimming cost V 4 bases and J 0 bases, with 10 bases left between them. Germline CDR1 is SQVTM and CDR2 is ANQGSEA. The chain's CDR3 is CSVVPSSSYEQYF. The CDR3 coding sequence is TGCAGCGTTGTCCCGTCAAGCTCCTACGAGCAGTACTTC.

This clonotype was seen ten or more times. The chain joins TRBV4-3 to TRBJ1-3; a weak D match, TRBD1 (5 bases). Germline CDR1 is LGHNA and CDR2 is YSLEER. The CDR3 covers 18 residues. V lost 4 bases, J lost 4 bases, and 23 bases lay in between. The CDR3 sequence: CASSLITGAGLLGNTIYF. DNA for the CDR3: TGCGCCAGCAGCCTTATCACTGGTGCAGGGCTCCTCGGAAACACCATATATTTT.